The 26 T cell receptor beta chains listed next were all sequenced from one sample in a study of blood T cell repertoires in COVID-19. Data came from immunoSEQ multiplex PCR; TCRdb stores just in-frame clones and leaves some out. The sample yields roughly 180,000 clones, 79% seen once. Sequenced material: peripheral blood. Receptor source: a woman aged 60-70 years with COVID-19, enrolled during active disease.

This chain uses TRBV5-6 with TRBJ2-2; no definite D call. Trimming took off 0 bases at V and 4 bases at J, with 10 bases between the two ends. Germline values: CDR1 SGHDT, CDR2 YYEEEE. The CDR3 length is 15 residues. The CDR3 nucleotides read TGTGCCAGCAGCTTGGTCCCTAGAGGCACCGGGGAGCTGTTTTTT. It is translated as CASSLVPRGTGELFF.

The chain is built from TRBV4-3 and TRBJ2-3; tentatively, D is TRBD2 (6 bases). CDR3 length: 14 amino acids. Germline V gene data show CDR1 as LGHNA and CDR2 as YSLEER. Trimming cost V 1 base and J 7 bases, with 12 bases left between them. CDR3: CASSQGPGLYTQYF. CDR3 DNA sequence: TGCGCCAGCAGCCAAGGCCCCGGACTATATACGCAGTATTTT.

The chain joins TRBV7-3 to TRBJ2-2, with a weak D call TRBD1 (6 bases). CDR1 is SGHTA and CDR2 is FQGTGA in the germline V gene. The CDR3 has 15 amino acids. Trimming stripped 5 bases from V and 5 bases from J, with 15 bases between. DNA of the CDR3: TGTGCCAGCAGCCAAACAGGGTTGGGGACCGGGGAGCTGTTTTTT. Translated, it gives CASSQTGLGTGELFF.

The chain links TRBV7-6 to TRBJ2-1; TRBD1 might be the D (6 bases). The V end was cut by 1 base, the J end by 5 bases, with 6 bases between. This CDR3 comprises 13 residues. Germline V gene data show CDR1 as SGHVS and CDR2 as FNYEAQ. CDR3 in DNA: TGTGCCAGCAGCTTAGGGGGGCACAATGAGCAGTTCTTC. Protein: CASSLGGHNEQFF.

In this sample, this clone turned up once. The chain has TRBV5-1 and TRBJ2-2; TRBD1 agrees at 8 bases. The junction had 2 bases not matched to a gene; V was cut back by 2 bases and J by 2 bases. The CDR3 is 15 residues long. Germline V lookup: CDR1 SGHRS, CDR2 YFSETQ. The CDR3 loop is CASSFGQGNTGELFF. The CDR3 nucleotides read TGCGCCAGCAGCTTCGGACAGGGTAACACCGGGGAGCTGTTTTTT.

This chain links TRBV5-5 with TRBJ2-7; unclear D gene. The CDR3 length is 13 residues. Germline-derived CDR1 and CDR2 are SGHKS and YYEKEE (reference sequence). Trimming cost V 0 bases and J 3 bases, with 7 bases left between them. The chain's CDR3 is CASSLVDNYEQYV. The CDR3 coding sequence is TGTGCCAGCAGCTTGGTCGACAACTACGAGCAGTACGTC.

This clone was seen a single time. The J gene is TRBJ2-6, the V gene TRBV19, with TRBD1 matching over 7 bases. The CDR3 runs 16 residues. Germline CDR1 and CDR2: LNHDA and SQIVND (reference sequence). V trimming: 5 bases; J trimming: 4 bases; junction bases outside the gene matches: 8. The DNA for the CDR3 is TGTGCCAGTAGTTCCTTAACAGGGGCCGGGGCCAACGTCCTGACTTTC. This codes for CASSSLTGAGANVLTF.

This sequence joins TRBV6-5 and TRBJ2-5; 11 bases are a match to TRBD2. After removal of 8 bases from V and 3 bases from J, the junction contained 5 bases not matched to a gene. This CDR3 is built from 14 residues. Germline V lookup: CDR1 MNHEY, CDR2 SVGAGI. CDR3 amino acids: CASAIAGGKETQYF. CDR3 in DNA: TGTGCCAGCGCGATAGCGGGGGGGAAAGAGACCCAGTACTTC.

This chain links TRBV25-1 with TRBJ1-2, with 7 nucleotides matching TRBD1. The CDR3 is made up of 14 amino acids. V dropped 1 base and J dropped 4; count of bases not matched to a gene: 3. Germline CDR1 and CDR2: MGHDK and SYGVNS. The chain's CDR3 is CASSELGDSYGYTF. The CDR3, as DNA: TGTGCCAGCAGTGAATTAGGGGACAGCTATGGCTACACCTTC.

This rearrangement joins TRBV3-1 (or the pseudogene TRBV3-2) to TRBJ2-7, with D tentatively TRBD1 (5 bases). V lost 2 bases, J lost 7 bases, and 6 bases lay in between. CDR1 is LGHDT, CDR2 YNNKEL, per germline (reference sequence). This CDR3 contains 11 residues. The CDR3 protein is CASSQNREQYF. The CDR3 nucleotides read TGTGCCAGCAGCCAAAACAGGGAGCAGTACTTC.

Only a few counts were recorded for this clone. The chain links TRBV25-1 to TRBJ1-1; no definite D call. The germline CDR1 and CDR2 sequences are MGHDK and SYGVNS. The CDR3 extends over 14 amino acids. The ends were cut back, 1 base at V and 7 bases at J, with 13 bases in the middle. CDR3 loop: CASSELADSSEAFF. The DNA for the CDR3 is TGTGCCAGCAGTGAATTGGCAGACTCTAGTGAAGCTTTCTTT.

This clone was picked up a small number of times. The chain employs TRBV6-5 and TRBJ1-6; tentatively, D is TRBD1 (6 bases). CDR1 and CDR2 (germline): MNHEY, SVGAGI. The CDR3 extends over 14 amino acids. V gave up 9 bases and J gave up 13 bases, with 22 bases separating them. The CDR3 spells CASRTGLEPGPLHF. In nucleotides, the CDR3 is TGTGCCAGTCGTACAGGGTTGGAACCGGGGCCCCTCCACTTT.

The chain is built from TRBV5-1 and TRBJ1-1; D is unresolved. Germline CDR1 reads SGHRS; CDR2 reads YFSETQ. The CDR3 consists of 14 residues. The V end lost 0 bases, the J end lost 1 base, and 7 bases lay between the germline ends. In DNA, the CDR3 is TGCGCCAGCAGCTTGGCTATTGCGAACACTGAAGCTTTCTTT. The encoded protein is CASSLAIANTEAFF.

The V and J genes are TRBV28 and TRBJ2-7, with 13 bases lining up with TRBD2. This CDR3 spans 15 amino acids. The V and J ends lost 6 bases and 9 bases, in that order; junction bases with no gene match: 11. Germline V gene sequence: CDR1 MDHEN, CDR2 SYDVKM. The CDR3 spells CASSLGLAGVGGQYF. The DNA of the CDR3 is TGTGCCAGCAGCTTAGGACTAGCGGGAGTTGGTGGGCAGTACTTC.

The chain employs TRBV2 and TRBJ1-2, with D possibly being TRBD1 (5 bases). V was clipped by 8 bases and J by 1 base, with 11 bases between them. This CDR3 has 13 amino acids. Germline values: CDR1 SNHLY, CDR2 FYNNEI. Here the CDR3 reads CASYGGVNYGYTF. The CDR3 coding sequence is TGTGCCAGCTACGGGGGAGTTAACTATGGCTACACCTTC. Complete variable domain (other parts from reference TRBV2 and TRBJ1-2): EPEVTQTPSHQVTQMGQEVILRCVPISNHLYFYWYRQILGQKVEFLVSFYNNEISEKSEIFDDQFSVERPDGSNFTLKIRSTKLEDSAMYFCASYGGVNYGYTFGSGTRLTVV.

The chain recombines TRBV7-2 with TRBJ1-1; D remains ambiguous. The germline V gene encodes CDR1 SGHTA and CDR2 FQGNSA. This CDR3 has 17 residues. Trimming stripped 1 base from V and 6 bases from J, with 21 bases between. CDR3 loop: CASSLVRAGHTRAEAFF. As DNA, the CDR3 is TGTGCCAGCAGCTTAGTTCGGGCAGGCCATACGAGGGCTGAAGCTTTCTTT.

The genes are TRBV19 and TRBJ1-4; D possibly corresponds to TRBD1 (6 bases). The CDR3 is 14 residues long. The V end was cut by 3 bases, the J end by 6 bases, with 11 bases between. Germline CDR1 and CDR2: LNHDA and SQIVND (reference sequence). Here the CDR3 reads CASSMGAEYEKLFF. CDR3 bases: TGTGCCAGTAGTATGGGGGCGGAGTATGAAAAACTGTTTTTT.

This CDR3 is CATSTSHTGGGTGELFF. Written as DNA, the CDR3 is TGTGCCACCAGCACATCGCATACAGGGGGAGGTACCGGGGAGCTGTTTTTT. The gene calls are TRBV15 and TRBJ2-2; TRBD1 aligns across 8 bases. Germline values: CDR1 LNHNV, CDR2 YYDKDF (reference sequence). The CDR3 length is 17 residues. Trimming removed 4 bases from V and 5 bases from J; junction bases left unmatched: 12.

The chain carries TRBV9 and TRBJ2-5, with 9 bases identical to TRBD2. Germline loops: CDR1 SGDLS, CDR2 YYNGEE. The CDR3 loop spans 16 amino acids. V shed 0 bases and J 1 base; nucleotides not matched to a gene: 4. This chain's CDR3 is CASSVDPAGGQETQYF. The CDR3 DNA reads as TGTGCCAGCAGCGTAGACCCAGCGGGGGGCCAAGAGACCCAGTACTTC. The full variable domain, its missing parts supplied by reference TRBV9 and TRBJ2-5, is DSGVTQTPKHLITATGQRVTLRCSPRSGDLSVYWYQQSLDQGLQFLIQYYNGEERAKGNILERFSAQQFPDLHSELNLSSLELGDSALYFCASSVDPAGGQETQYFGPGTRLLVL.

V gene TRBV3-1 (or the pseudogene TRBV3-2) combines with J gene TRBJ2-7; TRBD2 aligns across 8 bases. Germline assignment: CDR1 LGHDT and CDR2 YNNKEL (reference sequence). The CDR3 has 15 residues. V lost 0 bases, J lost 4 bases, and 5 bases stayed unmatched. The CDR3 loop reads CASSQDRGLAYEQYF. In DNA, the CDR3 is TGTGCCAGCAGCCAAGATAGAGGACTAGCATACGAGCAGTACTTC.

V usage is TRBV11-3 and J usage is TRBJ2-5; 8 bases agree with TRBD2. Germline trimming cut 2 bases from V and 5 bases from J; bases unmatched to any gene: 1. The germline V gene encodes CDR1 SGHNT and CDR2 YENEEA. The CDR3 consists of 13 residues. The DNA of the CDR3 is TGTGCCAGCAGCTTACGGGGGGGCGAGACCCAGTACTTC. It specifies CASSLRGGETQYF.

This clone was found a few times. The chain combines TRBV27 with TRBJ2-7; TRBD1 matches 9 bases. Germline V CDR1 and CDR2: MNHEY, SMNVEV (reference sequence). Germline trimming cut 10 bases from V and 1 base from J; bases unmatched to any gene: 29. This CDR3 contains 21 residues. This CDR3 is CANMAERLSPSNGTGSYEQYV. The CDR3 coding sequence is TGTGCCAACATGGCTGAGCGCTTGTCACCGTCTAACGGGACAGGGTCCTACGAGCAGTACGTC.

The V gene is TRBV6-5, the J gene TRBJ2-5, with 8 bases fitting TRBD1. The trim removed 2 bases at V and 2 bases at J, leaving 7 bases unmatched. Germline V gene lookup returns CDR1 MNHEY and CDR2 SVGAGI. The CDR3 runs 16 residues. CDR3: CASSYPQGAGQETQYF. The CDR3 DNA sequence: TGTGCCAGCAGTTACCCTCAGGGGGCTGGGCAAGAGACCCAGTACTTC.

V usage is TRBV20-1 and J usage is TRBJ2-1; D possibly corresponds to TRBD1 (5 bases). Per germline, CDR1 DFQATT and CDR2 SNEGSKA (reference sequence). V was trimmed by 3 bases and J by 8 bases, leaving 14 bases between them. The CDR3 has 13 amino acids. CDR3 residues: CSASPAGLDEQFF. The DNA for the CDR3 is TGCAGTGCTAGTCCGGCAGGGCTCGATGAGCAGTTCTTC.

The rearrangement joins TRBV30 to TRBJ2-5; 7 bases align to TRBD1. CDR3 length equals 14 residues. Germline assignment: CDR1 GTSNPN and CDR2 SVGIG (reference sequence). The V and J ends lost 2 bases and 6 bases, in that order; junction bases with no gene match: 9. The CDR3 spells CAWSPDRVVKTQYF. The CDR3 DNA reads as TGTGCCTGGAGTCCCGACAGGGTGGTGAAGACCCAGTACTTC.

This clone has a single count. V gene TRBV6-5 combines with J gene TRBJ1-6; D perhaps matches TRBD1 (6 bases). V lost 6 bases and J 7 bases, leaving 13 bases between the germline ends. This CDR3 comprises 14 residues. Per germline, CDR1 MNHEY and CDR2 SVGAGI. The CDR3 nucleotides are TGTGCCAGCAGCGAGGGGGGGCTAAATTCACCCCTCCACTTT. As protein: CASSEGGLNSPLHF.